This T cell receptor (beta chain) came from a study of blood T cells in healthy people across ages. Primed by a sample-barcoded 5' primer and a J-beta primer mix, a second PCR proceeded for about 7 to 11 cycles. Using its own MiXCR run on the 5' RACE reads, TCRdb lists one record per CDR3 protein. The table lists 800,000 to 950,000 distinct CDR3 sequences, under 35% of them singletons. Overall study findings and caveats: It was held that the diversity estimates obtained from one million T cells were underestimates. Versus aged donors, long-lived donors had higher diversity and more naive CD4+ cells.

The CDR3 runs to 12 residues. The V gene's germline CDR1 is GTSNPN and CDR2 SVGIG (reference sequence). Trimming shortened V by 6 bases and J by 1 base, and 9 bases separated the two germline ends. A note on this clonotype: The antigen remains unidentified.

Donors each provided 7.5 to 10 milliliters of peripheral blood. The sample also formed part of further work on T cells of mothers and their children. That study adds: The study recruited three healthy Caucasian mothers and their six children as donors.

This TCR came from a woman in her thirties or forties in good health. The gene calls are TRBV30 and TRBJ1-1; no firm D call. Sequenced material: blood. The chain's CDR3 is CACRPSNTEAFF. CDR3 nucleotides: TGTGCCTGCAGACCTTCGAACACTGAAGCTTTCTTT.